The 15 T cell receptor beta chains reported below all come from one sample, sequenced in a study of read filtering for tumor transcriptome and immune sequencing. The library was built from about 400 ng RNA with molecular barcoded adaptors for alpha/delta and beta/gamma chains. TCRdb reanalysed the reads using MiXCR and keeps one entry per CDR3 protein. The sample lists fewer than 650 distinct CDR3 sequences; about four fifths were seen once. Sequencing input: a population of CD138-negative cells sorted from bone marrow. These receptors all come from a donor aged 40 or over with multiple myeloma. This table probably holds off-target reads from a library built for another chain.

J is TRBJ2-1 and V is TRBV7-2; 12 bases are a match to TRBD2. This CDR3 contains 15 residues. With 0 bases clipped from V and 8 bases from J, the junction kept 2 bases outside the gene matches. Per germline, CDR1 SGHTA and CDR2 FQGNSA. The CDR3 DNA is TGTGCCAGCAGCTTAGCGTCTAGCGGGGGGGATGAGCAGTTCTTC. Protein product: CASSLASSGGDEQFF.

The DNA for the CDR3 is TGCGCCAGCAGAACCGGACGAGGATCCTTCGACACTGAAGCTTTCTTT. Its translation is CASRTGRGSFDTEAFF. V gene TRBV5-1 combines with J gene TRBJ1-1; D is ambiguous. The CDR3 contains 16 residues. V gave up 5 bases and J gave up 3 bases, with 20 bases separating them. CDR1 is SGHRS and CDR2 is YFSETQ in the germline V gene.

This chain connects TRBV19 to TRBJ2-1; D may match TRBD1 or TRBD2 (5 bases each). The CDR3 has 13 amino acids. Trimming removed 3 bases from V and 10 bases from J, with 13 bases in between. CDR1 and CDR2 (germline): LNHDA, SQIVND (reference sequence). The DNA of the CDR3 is TGTGCCAGTAGTATCTGGGGGAAGGAGGAGCAGTTCTTC. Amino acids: CASSIWGKEEQFF.

The CDR3 protein is CASSSDHYDEQFF. In DNA form, the CDR3 reads TGCGCCAGCAGCTCGGACCATTACGATGAGCAGTTCTTC. This chain uses TRBV5-1 with TRBJ2-1; D is uncertain. CDR1 is SGHRS and CDR2 is YFSETQ in the germline V gene. V shed 3 bases and J shed 8 bases, with 12 bases lying between them. The CDR3 loop spans 13 amino acids.

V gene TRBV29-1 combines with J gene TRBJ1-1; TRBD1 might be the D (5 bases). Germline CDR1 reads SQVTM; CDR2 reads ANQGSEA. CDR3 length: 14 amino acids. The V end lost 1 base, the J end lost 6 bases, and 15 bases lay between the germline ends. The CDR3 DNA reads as TGCAGCGTTGAAGTGGACGGGGGGTGGGCTGAAGCTTTCTTT. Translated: CSVEVDGGWAEAFF. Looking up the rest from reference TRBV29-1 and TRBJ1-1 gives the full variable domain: SAVISQKPSRDICQRGTSLTIQCQVDSQVTMMFWYRQQPGQSLTLIATANQGSEATYESGFVIDKFPISRPNLTFSTLTVSNMSPEDSSIYLCSVEVDGGWAEAFFGQGTRLTVV.

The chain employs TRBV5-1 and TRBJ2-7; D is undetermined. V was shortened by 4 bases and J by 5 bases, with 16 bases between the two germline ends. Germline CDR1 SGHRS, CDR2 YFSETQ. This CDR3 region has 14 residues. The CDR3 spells CASSESRSGDEQYF. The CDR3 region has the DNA TGCGCCAGCAGCGAATCGCGGAGTGGTGACGAGCAGTACTTC.

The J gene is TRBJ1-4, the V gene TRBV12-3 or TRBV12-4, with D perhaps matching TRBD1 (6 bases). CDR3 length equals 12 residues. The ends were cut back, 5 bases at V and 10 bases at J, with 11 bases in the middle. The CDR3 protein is CASSTSRGKLFF. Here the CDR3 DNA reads TGTGCCAGCAGTACGTCCAGGGGAAAACTGTTTTTT.

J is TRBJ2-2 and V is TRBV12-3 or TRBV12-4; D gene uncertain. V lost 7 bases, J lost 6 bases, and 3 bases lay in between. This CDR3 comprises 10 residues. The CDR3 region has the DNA TGTGCCAGCAAAGCCGGGGAGCTGTTTTTT. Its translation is CASKAGELFF.

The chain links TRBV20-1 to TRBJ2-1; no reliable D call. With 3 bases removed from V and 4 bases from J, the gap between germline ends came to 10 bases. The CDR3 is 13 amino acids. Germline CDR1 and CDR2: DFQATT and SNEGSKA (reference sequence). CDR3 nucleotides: TGCAGTGCTAGCGGGCCTACGTACAATGAGCAGTTCTTC. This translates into CSASGPTYNEQFF.

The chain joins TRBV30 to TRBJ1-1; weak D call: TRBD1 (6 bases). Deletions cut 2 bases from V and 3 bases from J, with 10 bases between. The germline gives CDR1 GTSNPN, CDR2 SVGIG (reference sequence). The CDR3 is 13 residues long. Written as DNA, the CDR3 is TGTGCCTGGAGTCGGGGGCACGACACTGAAGCTTTCTTT. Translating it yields CAWSRGHDTEAFF.

The CDR3 region has the DNA TGTGCCAGCTCACCGATGGGACAGGGAGAGACCCAGTACTTC. As protein: CASSPMGQGETQYF. The V gene is TRBV18, the J gene TRBJ2-5; TRBD1 agrees at 9 bases. Germline CDR1 reads KGHSH; CDR2 reads LQKENI. The CDR3 totals 14 residues. J lost 4 bases, V lost 3 bases, and 3 bases had no gene match.

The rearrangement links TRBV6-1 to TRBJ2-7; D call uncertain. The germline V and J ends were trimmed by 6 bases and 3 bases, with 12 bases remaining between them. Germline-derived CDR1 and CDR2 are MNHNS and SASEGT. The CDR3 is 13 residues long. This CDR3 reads CASRWSSGYEQYF. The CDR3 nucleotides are TGTGCCAGCAGATGGTCCTCGGGCTACGAGCAGTACTTC.

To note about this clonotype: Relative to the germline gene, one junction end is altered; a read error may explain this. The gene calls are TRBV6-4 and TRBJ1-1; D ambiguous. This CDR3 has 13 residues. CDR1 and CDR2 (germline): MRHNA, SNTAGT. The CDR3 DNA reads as TGTGCCAGCAGTTACTCGCGCTTCTCTGAAGCTTTCTTT. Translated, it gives CASSYSRFSEAFF.

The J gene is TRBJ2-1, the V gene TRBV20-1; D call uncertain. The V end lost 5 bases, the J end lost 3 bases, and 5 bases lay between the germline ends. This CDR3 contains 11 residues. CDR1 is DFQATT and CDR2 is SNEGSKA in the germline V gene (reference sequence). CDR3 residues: CSALNYNEQFF. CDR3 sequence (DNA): TGCAGTGCTCTAAACTACAATGAGCAGTTCTTC.

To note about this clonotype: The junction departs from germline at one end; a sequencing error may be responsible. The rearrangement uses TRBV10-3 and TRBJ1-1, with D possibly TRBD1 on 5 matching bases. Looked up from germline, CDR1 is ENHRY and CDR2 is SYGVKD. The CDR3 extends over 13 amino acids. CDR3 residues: CASSYSTGHEAFF. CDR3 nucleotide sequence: TGTGCCAGCAGTTACTCCACGGGGCATGAAGCTTTCTTT.